The source of this T cell receptor beta chain is a study of T cells in Graves' hyperthyroidism and ophthalmopathy. Using RNA transcripts as the source, TCR beta CDR3 regions were amplified. HTBI primers were the set used in a first-round RT-PCR of the TCR CDR3. Each CDR3 protein is one row after TCRdb ran MiXCR on the multiplex PCR reads. The sample records 350,000 or so distinct CDR3 sequences, approximately 18% being singletons. Germline V lookup: CDR1 SEHNR, CDR2 FQNEAQ (reference sequence). V dropped 5 bases and J dropped 0 bases, with 17 bases sitting between them. CDR3 length: 18 residues. The clonotype was recovered from a woman aged 25 to 39 with Graves' hyperthyroidism that later progressed to Graves' ophthalmopathy. This sequence joins TRBV7-9 and TRBJ2-6, with D maybe TRBD2 (6 bases). The sample consisted of blood. The CDR3 DNA follows: TGTGCCAGCAGCCCGACCCCGGGAGATTACTCTGGGGCCAACGTCCTGACTTTC. Protein product: CASSPTPGDYSGANVLTF. Filled out from reference TRBV7-9 and TRBJ2-6, the complete variable domain reads DTGVSQNPRHKITKRGQNVTFRCDPISEHNRLYWYRQTLGQGPEFLTYFQNEAQLEKSRLLSDRFSAERPKGSFSTLEIQRTEQGDSAMYLCASSPTPGDYSGANVLTFGAGSRLTVL.